These T cell receptor beta chains were read from a single sample in a study of shared clonotypes between healthy human individuals. Generated by immunoSEQ multiplex PCR, the TCRdb table keeps only in-frame clones and is missing some. The table has 1,100,000 or so clones, about four fifths seen once. Source material: memory CD4+ T cells from PBMCs. These receptors all come from a man between 18 and 35 years old in good health. Some clones in this sample may be carry-over from other donors' samples. Each CDR3 is given with its conserved first and last residue. Each record gives: CDR3 protein, V gene, J gene.

CDR3: CASSSQAPYGYTF
V: TRBV5-4
J: TRBJ1-2

CDR3: CASSSGQSSYNEQFF
V: TRBV5-1
J: TRBJ2-1

CDR3: CASRVYGLSNQPQHF
V: TRBV28
J: TRBJ1-5

CDR3: CASSQDRGSGELFF
V: TRBV4-2
J: TRBJ2-2

CDR3: CASSFRQLANYGYTF
V: TRBV7-9
J: TRBJ1-2

CDR3: CASSPRGQAGSYEQYF
V: TRBV18
J: TRBJ2-7

CDR3: CASSTGYLNTEAFF
V: TRBV19
J: TRBJ1-1

CDR3: CASSLTTDTQYF
V: TRBV28
J: TRBJ2-3

CDR3: CASSPQGSGELFF
V: TRBV9
J: TRBJ2-2

CDR3: CASSPGLAGADTQYF
V: TRBV18
J: TRBJ2-3

CDR3: CAISDRYQETQYF
V: TRBV10-3
J: TRBJ2-5

CDR3: CASSQDLVFGGVSNQPQHF
V: TRBV4-1
J: TRBJ1-5

CDR3: CASSSGRGANEKLFF
V: TRBV5-4
J: TRBJ1-4

CDR3: CASSLGTLALTYNEQFF
V: TRBV5-1
J: TRBJ2-1

CDR3: CASTANYEQYF
V: TRBV6-5
J: TRBJ2-7

CDR3: CASSPSGETQYF
V: TRBV4-2
J: TRBJ2-5

CDR3: CASGGPRRTEAFF
V: TRBV19
J: TRBJ1-1

CDR3: CASRRETGATNYGYTF
V: TRBV5-1
J: TRBJ1-2

CDR3: CAWSSGTRTADTQYF
V: TRBV30
J: TRBJ2-3

CDR3: CASSQDPSDRVTEAFF
V: TRBV4-2
J: TRBJ1-1

CDR3: CAISGSGAINPDTQYF
V: TRBV10-3
J: TRBJ2-3

CDR3: CASSNQGNTIYF
V: TRBV18
J: TRBJ1-3

CDR3: CASSGNAGTSGRRYNEQFF
V: TRBV7-9
J: TRBJ2-1

CDR3: CASTGGTDTQYF
V: TRBV5-6
J: TRBJ2-3

CDR3: CASSYGQGAWEQYF
V: TRBV6-5
J: TRBJ2-7

CDR3: CASSPRDYKMGSEAFF
V: TRBV7-8
J: TRBJ1-1

CDR3: CARWGRRDCPFF
V: TRBV10-1
J: TRBJ2-1

CDR3: CASRVQGQAFF
V: TRBV28
J: TRBJ1-1

CDR3: CASSRTSGSTDTQYF
V: TRBV5-4
J: TRBJ2-3

CDR3: CASSSGSFGGEQFF
V: TRBV6-1
J: TRBJ2-1

CDR3: CASSPNPGGYGYTF
V: TRBV18
J: TRBJ1-2